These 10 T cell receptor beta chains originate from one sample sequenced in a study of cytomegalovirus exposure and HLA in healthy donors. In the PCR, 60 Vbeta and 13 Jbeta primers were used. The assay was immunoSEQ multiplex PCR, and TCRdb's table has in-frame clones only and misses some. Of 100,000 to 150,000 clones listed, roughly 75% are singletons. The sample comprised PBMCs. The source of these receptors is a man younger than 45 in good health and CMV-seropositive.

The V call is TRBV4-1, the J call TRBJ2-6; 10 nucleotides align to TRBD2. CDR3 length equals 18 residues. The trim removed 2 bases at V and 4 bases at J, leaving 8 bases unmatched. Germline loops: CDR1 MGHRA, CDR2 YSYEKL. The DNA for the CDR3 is TGCGCCAGCAGCCAACCTCTAGCGGGAGTTACCGGGGCCAACGTCCTGACTTTC. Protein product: CASSQPLAGVTGANVLTF.

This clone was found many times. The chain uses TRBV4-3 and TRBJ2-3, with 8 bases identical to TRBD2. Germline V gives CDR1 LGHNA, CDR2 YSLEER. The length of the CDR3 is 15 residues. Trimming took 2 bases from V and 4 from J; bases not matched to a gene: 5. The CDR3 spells CASSQQRERPDTQYF. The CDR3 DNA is TGCGCCAGCAGCCAACAGCGGGAGAGGCCAGATACGCAGTATTTT.

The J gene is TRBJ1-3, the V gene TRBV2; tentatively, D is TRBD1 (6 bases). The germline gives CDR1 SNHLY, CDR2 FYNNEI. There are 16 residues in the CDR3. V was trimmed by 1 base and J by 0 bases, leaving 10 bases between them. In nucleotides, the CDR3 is TGTGCCAGCAGTGAAGGCAGGGGAAACTCTGGAAACACCATATATTTT. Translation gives CASSEGRGNSGNTIYF. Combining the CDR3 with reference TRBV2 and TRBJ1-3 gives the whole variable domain EPEVTQTPSHQVTQMGQEVILRCVPISNHLYFYWYRQILGQKVEFLVSFYNNEISEKSEIFDDQFSVERPDGSNFTLKIRSTKLEDSAMYFCASSEGRGNSGNTIYFGEGSWLTVV.

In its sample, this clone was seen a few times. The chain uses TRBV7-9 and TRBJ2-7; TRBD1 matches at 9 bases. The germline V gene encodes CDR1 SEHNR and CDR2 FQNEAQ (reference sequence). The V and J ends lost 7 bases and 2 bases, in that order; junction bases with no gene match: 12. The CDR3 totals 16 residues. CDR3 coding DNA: TGTGCCAGCACCCCTTATACGACAGGGGGAACCTACGAGCAGTACTTC. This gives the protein CASTPYTTGGTYEQYF.

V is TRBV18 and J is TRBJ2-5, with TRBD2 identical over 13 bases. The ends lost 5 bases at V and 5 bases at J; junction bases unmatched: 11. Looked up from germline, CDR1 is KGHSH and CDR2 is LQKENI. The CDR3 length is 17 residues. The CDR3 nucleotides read TGTGCCAGCTCAACCGGACTAGCGGGGGCCGGTGGGGAGACCCAGTACTTC. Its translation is CASSTGLAGAGGETQYF.

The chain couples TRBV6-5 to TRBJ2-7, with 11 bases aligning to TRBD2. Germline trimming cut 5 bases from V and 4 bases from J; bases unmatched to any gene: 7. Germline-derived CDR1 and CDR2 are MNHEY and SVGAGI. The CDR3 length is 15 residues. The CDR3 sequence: CASSLQGLAAYEQYF. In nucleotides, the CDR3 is TGTGCCAGCAGTCTCCAGGGACTAGCGGCATACGAGCAGTACTTC.

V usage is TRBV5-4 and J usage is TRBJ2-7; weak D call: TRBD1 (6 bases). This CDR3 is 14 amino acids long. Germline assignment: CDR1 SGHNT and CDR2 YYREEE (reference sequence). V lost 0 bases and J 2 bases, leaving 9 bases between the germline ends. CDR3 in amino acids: CASSLATGTYEQYF. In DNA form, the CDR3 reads TGTGCCAGCAGCTTGGCAACAGGGACCTACGAGCAGTACTTC. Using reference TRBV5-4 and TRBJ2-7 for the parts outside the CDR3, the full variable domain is ETGVTQSPTHLIKTRGQQVTLRCSSQSGHNTVSWYQQALGQGPQFIFQYYREEENGRGNFPPRFSGLQFPNYSSELNVNALELDDSALYLCASSLATGTYEQYFGPGTRLTVT.

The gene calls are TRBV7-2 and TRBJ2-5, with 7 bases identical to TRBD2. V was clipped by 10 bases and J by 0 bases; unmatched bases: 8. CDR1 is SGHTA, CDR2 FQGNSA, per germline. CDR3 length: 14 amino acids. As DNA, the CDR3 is TGTGCCACAGCGGGGATCGAGTACCAAGAGACCCAGTACTTC. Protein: CATAGIEYQETQYF.

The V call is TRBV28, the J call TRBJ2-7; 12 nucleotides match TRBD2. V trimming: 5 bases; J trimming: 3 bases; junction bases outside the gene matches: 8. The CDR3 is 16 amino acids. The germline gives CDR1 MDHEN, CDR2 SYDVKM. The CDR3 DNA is TGTGCCAGCAGTCTAGCGGGAGGGAATAACCGCTACGAGCAGTACTTC. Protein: CASSLAGGNNRYEQYF.

The CDR3 region is CAWSRFQVQETQYF. The CDR3 nucleotides are TGTGCCTGGAGTCGCTTTCAGGTTCAAGAGACCCAGTACTTC. The chain combines TRBV30 with TRBJ2-5; no clear D. This CDR3 has 14 residues. CDR1 and CDR2 (germline): GTSNPN, SVGIG (reference sequence). V shed 2 bases and J shed 2 bases, with 12 bases lying between them.